The 18 T cell receptor beta chains in this list originate from one sample, sequenced in a study of T cell clonotyping in hematopoietic cell transplantation. TCRdb's copy holds only in-frame clones and misses some; the assay was immunoSEQ multiplex PCR. The data contain 10,000 to 15,000 clones, 75% to 95% of them singletons. The sample consisted of peripheral blood mononuclear cells. The receptors come from a man aged 25-40 years in good health. Some clones in this sample may be carry-over from other donors' samples.

The rearrangement joins TRBV6-6 to TRBJ1-2, with D perhaps matching TRBD1 (5 bases). Germline V gene data show CDR1 as MNHNY and CDR2 as SVGAGI (reference sequence). This CDR3 contains 14 residues. V was cut by 6 bases and J by 4 bases, with 15 bases left in between. The CDR3 DNA is TGTGCCAGCAGCCCCCCGACAGCAACCTATGGCTACACCTTC. This translates into CASSPPTATYGYTF.

CDR3: CASSYSGTGGYGYTF. In DNA form, the CDR3 reads TGTGCCAGCAGTTACTCGGGGACAGGGGGGTATGGCTACACCTTC. The chain couples TRBV6-5 to TRBJ1-2, with 11 positions matching TRBD1. Germline lookup yields CDR1 MNHEY and CDR2 SVGAGI. This CDR3 has 15 amino acids. Unmatched junction bases numbered 2, after V lost 0 bases and J lost 5 bases.

This rearrangement joins TRBV27 to TRBJ1-2, with D possibly being TRBD1 (5 bases). The CDR3 is made up of 14 amino acids. Germline-derived CDR1 and CDR2 are MNHEY and SMNVEV (reference sequence). V was pared by 5 bases and J by 4 bases, with 14 bases between. The CDR3 loop is CASSPDSGPYGYTF. For the CDR3, the DNA is TGTGCCAGCAGTCCAGACAGCGGCCCCTATGGCTACACCTTC.

This chain joins TRBV11-2 and TRBJ2-2; no reliable D call. Looked up from germline, CDR1 is SGHAT and CDR2 is FQNNGV. V gave up 1 base and J gave up 4 bases, with 4 bases separating them. The CDR3 contains 13 residues. This CDR3 is CASSLGATGELFF. The CDR3 nucleotides read TGTGCCAGCAGCTTAGGGGCCACCGGGGAGCTGTTTTTT.

This clone was picked up one time. J is TRBJ1-5 and V is TRBV2; D gene ambiguous. Germline values: CDR1 SNHLY, CDR2 FYNNEI. Trimming took off 8 bases at V and 5 bases at J, with 10 bases between the two ends. This CDR3 comprises 12 residues. The CDR3 region is CASGGEYQPQHF. In DNA, the CDR3 is TGTGCCAGCGGCGGGGAATATCAGCCCCAGCATTTT.

The rearrangement links TRBV7-2 to TRBJ1-1, with D possibly being TRBD1 (5 bases). Germline CDR1 and CDR2: SGHTA and FQGNSA. V was trimmed by 3 bases and J by 1 base, leaving 9 bases between them. This CDR3 region has 14 residues. The CDR3 loop reads CASSFVGTNTEAFF. The CDR3 nucleotides are TGTGCCAGCAGCTTTGTCGGGACGAACACTGAAGCTTTCTTT.

The J gene is TRBJ2-5, the V gene TRBV9; perhaps TRBD2 as D (5 bases). The CDR3 totals 15 residues. Per the germline V gene, CDR1 is SGDLS and CDR2 is YYNGEE. V lost 0 bases, J lost 5 bases, and 14 bases lay in between. CDR3 region: CASSVEGGRWETQYF. DNA of the CDR3: TGTGCCAGCAGCGTAGAAGGTGGGAGATGGGAGACCCAGTACTTC. Together with reference TRBV9 and TRBJ2-5, the CDR3 gives the full variable domain: DSGVTQTPKHLITATGQRVTLRCSPRSGDLSVYWYQQSLDQGLQFLIQYYNGEERAKGNILERFSAQQFPDLHSELNLSSLELGDSALYFCASSVEGGRWETQYFGPGTRLLVL.

V gene TRBV19 combines with J gene TRBJ1-2; 7 nucleotides line up with TRBD1. After removal of 1 base from V and 0 bases from J, the junction contained 14 bases not matched to a gene. Looked up from germline, CDR1 is LNHDA and CDR2 is SQIVND (reference sequence). The CDR3 is made up of 19 amino acids. The CDR3 region is CASSIGVTFRDRANYGYTF. CDR3 nucleotides: TGTGCCAGTAGTATAGGAGTTACGTTTCGGGACAGAGCTAACTATGGCTACACCTTC.

The chain joins TRBV5-4 to TRBJ1-2; 11 nucleotides match TRBD1. Unmatched junction bases numbered 4, after V lost 4 bases and J lost 5 bases. Germline CDR1 reads SGHNT; CDR2 reads YYREEE (reference sequence). The CDR3 is 14 residues long. CDR3 sequence reads: CASSGGQGGYGYTF. The DNA for the CDR3 is TGTGCCAGCAGCGGGGGACAGGGGGGGTATGGCTACACCTTC.

About this clone: One end of the junction does not line up with germline, which may come from a read error. The chain uses TRBV7-6 and TRBJ2-7; either TRBD1 or TRBD2 may fit D (7 bases each). Germline CDR1 SGHVS, CDR2 FNYEAQ. This CDR3 spans 12 amino acids. CDR3 amino acids: CASSSQGGVQVF. The CDR3, as DNA: TGTGCCAGCAGCTCCCAGGGGGGGGTTCAGGTATTC.

The chain carries TRBV5-1 and TRBJ2-7; perhaps TRBD1 as D (6 bases). From germline, CDR1 is SGHRS and CDR2 YFSETQ. CDR3 length: 15 residues. The V and J ends lost 0 bases and 3 bases respectively, with 13 bases between them. The CDR3 bases are TGCGCCAGCAGCTTGGAAGTGAGGACAGTCTACGAGCAGTACTTC. Residues: CASSLEVRTVYEQYF.

The V and J genes are TRBV5-1 and TRBJ2-4; 7 bases map to TRBD1. J lost 5 bases, V lost 2 bases, and 13 bases had no gene match. There are 17 residues in the CDR3. Germline values: CDR1 SGHRS, CDR2 YFSETQ. The CDR3: CASSFTGLGGAENIQYF. For the CDR3, the DNA is TGCGCCAGCAGCTTCACCGGGTTAGGGGGCGCAGAAAACATTCAGTACTTC.

The chain uses TRBV9 and TRBJ1-2; TRBD1 matches at 8 bases. The CDR3 length is 16 residues. Germline loops: CDR1 SGDLS, CDR2 YYNGEE. With V trimmed by 3 bases and J by 4 bases, 11 bases remained unmatched. CDR3 bases: TGTGCCAGCAGCGCCGCCGGGACAGGAATTACCTATGGCTACACCTTC. It yields the protein CASSAAGTGITYGYTF.

V usage is TRBV2 and J usage is TRBJ2-5, with TRBD2 as a possible D gene (6 bases). The CDR3 contains 13 residues. CDR1 is SNHLY, CDR2 FYNNEI, per germline. The V end lost 7 bases, the J end lost 1 base, and 10 bases lay between the germline ends. In nucleotides, the CDR3 is TGTGCCAGCATCCCGGGACTCCAAGAGACCCAGTACTTC. Its protein is CASIPGLQETQYF.

This rearrangement joins TRBV2 to TRBJ1-1; TRBD1 is a possible D gene (5 bases). Germline CDR1 SNHLY, CDR2 FYNNEI. CDR3 length: 14 amino acids. V was shortened by 6 bases and J by 0 bases, with 11 bases between the two germline ends. CDR3 in amino acids: CASRAGLLNTEAFF. DNA of the CDR3: TGTGCCAGCAGGGCAGGGTTACTGAACACTGAAGCTTTCTTT.

This clone was counted a single time. The CDR3 spells CASSFTGGSYEQYF. CDR3 in DNA: TGCGCCAGCAGCTTCACAGGGGGTTCCTACGAGCAGTACTTC. The rearrangement joins TRBV5-1 to TRBJ2-7, with 8 bases aligning to TRBD1. This CDR3 comprises 14 residues. J gave up 1 base and V 2 bases, and 2 bases lay outside the gene matches. Germline CDR1 and CDR2: SGHRS and YFSETQ.

Only one count was recorded for this clone. Other DNA variants within this sample encode the same CDR3. This chain joins TRBV7-6 and TRBJ2-7; TRBD2 agrees at 9 bases. Germline V gives CDR1 SGHVS, CDR2 FNYEAQ. Unmatched junction bases numbered 3, after V lost 3 bases and J lost 3 bases. There are 14 residues in the CDR3. The CDR3 reads CASSFTTSGYEQYF. The CDR3 DNA reads as TGTGCCAGCAGCTTCACGACTAGCGGCTACGAGCAGTACTTC.

V usage is TRBV27 and J usage is TRBJ1-1; weak D call: TRBD1 (5 bases). Germline V gene lookup returns CDR1 MNHEY and CDR2 SMNVEV (reference sequence). The length of the CDR3 is 14 residues. V lost 7 bases, J lost 1 base, and 13 bases lay in between. The CDR3 here is CASKEGGANTEAFF. CDR3 bases: TGTGCCAGCAAAGAGGGAGGGGCGAACACTGAAGCTTTCTTT.